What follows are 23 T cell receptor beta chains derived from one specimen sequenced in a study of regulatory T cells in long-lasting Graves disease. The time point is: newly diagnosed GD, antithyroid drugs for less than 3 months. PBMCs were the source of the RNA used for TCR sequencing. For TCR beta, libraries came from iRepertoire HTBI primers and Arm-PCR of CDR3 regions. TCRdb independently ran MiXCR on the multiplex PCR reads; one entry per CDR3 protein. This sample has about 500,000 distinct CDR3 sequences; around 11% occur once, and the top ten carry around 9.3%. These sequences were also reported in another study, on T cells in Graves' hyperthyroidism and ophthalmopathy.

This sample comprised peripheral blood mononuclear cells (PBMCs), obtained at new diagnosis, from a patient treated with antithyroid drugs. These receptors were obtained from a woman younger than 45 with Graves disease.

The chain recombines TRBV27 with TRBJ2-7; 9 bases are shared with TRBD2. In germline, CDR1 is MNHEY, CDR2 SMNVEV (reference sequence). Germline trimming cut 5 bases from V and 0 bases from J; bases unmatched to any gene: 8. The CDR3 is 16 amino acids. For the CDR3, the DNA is TGTGCCAGCAGTCCTTCTAGCGGGGCTATCTCCTACGAGCAGTACTTC. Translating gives CASSPSSGAISYEQYF.

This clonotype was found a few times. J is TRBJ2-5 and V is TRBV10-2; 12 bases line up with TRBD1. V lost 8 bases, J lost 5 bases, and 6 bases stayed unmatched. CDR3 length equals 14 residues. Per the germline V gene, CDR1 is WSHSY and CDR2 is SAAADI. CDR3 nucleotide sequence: TGCGCCAGCGGAGGGGACAGGGGGCTGGAGACCCAGTACTTC. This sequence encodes CASGGDRGLETQYF.

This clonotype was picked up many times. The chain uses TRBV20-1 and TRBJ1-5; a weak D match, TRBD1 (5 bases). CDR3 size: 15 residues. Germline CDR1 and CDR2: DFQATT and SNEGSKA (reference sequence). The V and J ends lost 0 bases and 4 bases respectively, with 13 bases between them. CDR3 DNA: TGCAGTGCTAGAGACATACAGGACTCTAATCAGCCCCAGCATTTT. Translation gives CSARDIQDSNQPQHF.

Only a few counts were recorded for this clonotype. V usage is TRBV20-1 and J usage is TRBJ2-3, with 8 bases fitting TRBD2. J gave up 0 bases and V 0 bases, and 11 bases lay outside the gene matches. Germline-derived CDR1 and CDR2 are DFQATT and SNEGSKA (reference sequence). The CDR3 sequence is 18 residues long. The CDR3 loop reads CSARDGASGSVSTDTQYF. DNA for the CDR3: TGCAGTGCTAGAGATGGGGCTAGCGGGTCTGTGAGCACAGATACGCAGTATTTT.

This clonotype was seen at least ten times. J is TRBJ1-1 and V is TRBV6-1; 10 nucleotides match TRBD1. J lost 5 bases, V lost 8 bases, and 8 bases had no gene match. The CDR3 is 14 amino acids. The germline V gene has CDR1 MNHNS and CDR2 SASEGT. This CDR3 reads CASGYGTGVTEAFF. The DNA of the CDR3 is TGTGCCAGCGGATACGGGACAGGGGTAACTGAAGCTTTCTTT.

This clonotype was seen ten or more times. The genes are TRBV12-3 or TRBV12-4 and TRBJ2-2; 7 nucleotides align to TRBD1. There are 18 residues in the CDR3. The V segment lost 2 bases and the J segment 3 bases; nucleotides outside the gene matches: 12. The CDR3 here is CASSLWGTDEKYTGELFF. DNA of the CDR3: TGTGCCAGCAGTTTATGGGGGACAGACGAAAAGTACACCGGGGAGCTGTTTTTT.

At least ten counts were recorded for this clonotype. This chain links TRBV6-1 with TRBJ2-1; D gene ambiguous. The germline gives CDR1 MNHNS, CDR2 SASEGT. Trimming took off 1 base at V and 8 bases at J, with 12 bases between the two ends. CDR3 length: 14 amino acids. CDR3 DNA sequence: TGTGCCAGCAGTGAAGGATACTCCTCGGATGAGCAGTTCTTC. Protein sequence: CASSEGYSSDEQFF.

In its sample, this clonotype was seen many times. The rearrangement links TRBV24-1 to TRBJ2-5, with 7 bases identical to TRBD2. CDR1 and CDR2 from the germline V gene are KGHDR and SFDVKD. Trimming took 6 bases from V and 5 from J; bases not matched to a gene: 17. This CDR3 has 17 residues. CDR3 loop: CATSSGTTSNLAETQYF. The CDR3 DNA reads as TGTGCCACCAGTTCCGGGACTACATCCAATCTTGCGGAGACCCAGTACTTC.

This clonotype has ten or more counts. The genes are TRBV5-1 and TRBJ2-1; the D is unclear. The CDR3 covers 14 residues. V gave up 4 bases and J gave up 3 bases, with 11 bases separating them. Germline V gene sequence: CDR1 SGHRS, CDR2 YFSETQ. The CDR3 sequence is CASSLMTNYNEQFF. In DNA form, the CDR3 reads TGCGCCAGCAGCCTAATGACAAACTACAATGAGCAGTTCTTC. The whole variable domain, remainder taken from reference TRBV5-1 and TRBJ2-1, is KAGVTQTPRYLIKTRGQQVTLSCSPISGHRSVSWYQQTPGQGLQFLFEYFSETQRNKGNFPGRFSGRQFSNSRSEMNVSTLELGDSALYLCASSLMTNYNEQFFGPGTRLTVL.

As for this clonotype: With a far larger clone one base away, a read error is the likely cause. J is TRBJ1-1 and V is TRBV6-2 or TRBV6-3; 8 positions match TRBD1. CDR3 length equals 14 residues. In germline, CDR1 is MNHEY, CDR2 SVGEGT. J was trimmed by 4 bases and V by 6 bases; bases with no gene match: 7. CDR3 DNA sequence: TGTGCCAGCAGGAGAACCGGGACAGGCACTGAAGCTTTCTTT. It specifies CASRRTGTGTEAFF.

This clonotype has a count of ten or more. The CDR3 DNA reads TGCAGCGTTGAAAGGGTACGGGGATACAATGAGCAGTTCTTC. Protein product: CSVERVRGYNEQFF. The chain carries TRBV29-1 and TRBJ2-1; possibly TRBD2 for D (5 bases). Germline lookup yields CDR1 SQVTM and CDR2 ANQGSEA. This CDR3 contains 14 residues. Trimming stripped 2 bases from V and 4 bases from J, with 12 bases between.

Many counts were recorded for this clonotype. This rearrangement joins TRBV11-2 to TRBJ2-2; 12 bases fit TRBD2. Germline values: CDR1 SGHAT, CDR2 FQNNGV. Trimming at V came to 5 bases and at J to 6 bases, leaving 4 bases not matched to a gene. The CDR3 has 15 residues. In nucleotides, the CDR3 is TGTGCCAGCAGCATGACTAGCGGGAGTCCCGGGGAGCTGTTTTTT. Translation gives CASSMTSGSPGELFF.

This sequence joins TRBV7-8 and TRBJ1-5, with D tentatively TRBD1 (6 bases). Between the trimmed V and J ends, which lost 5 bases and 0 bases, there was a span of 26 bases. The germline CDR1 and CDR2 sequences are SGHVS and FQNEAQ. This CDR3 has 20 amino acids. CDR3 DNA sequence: TGTGCCAGCAGCCCCCTCCACACCGGGACACTCCGATATAGCAATCAGCCCCAGCATTTT. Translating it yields CASSPLHTGTLRYSNQPQHF.

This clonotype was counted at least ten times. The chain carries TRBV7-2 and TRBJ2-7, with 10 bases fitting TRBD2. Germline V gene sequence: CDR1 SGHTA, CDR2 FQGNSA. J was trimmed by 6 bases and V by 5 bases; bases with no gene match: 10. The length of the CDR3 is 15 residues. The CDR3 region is CASSPSRTSGTEQYF. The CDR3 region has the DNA TGTGCCAGCAGCCCATCTCGGACTAGCGGTACCGAGCAGTACTTC.

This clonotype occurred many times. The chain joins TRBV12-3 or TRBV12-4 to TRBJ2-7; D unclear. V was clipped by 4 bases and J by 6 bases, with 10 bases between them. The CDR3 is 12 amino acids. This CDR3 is CASSSLSVEQYF. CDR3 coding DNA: TGTGCCAGCAGTTCCCTCAGTGTCGAGCAGTACTTC.

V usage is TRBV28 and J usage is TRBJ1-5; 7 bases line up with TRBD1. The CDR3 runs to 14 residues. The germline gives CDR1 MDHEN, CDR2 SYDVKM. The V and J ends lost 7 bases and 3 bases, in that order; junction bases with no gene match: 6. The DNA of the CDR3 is TGTGCCAGCATGACAGGGACAGACAATCAGCCCCAGCATTTT. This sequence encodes CASMTGTDNQPQHF.

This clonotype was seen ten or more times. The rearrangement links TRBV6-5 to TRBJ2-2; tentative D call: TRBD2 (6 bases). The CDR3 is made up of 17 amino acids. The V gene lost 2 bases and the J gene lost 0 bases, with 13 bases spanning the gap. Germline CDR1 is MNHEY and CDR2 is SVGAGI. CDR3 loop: CASSYKVADANTGELFF. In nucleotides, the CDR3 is TGTGCCAGCAGTTACAAGGTAGCGGACGCGAACACCGGGGAGCTGTTTTTT.

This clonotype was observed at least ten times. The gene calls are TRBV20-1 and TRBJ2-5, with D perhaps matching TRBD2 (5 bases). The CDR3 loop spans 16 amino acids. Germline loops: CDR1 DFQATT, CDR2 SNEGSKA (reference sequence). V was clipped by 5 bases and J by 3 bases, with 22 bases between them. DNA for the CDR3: TGCAGTGCTTGGCCGCCCGTTGGCGGGCACGAAGAGACCCAGTACTTC. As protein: CSAWPPVGGHEETQYF.

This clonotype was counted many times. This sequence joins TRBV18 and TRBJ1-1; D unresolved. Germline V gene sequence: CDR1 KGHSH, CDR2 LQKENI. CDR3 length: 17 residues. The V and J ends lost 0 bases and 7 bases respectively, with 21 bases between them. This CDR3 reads CASSPPVRERSHFEAFF. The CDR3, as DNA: TGTGCCAGCTCACCACCGGTCAGAGAACGGAGCCACTTTGAAGCTTTCTTT.

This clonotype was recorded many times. The DNA for the CDR3 is TGTGCCAGCAGCGCCGAGCGGGAGGCCACATACGAGCAGTACTTC. Translating gives CASSAEREATYEQYF. The chain is built from TRBV2 and TRBJ2-7; 9 nucleotides line up with TRBD2. The CDR3 contains 15 residues. Germline V CDR1 and CDR2: SNHLY, FYNNEI. The junction had 10 bases not matched to a gene; V was cut back by 6 bases and J by 4 bases.

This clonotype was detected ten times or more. The CDR3 region has the DNA TGTGCCGTACCGCTAGCGGTTTTCTCCTACAATGAGCAGTTCTTC. It translates to CAVPLAVFSYNEQFF. The rearrangement joins TRBV19 to TRBJ2-1, with 7 bases identical to TRBD2. CDR3 size: 15 residues. Germline trimming cut 11 bases from V and 0 bases from J; bases unmatched to any gene: 10. Germline V gene data show CDR1 as LNHDA and CDR2 as SQIVND (reference sequence).

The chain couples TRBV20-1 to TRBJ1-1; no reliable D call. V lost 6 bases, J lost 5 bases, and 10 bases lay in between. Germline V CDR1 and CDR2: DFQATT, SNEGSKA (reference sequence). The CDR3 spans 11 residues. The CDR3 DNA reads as TGCAGTGCGGCGGGTAAGACTGAAGCTTTCTTT. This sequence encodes CSAAGKTEAFF.

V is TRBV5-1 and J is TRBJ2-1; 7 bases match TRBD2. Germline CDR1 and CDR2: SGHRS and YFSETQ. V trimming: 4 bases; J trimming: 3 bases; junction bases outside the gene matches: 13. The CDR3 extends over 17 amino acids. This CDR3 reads CASSPNAGLGIYNEQFF. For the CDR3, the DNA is TGCGCCAGCAGCCCTAACGCCGGACTAGGGATCTACAATGAGCAGTTCTTC.